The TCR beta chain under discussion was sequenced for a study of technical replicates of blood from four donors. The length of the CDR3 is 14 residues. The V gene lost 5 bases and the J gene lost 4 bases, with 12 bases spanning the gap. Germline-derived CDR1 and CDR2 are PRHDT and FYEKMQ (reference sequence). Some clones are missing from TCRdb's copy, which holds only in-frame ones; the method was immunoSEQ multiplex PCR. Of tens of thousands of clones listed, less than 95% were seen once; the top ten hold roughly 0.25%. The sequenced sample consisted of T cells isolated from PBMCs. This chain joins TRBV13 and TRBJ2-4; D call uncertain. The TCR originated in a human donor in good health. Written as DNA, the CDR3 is TGTGCCAGCAGCCTGCGAGGCGTGAAAAACATTCAGTACTTC. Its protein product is CASSLRGVKNIQYF. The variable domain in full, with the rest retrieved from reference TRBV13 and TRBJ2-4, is AAGVIQSPRHLIKEKRETATLKCYPIPRHDTVYWYQQGPGQDPQFLISFYEKMQSDKGSIPDRFSAQQFSDYHSELNMSSLELGDSALYFCASSLRGVKNIQYFGAGTRLSVL.